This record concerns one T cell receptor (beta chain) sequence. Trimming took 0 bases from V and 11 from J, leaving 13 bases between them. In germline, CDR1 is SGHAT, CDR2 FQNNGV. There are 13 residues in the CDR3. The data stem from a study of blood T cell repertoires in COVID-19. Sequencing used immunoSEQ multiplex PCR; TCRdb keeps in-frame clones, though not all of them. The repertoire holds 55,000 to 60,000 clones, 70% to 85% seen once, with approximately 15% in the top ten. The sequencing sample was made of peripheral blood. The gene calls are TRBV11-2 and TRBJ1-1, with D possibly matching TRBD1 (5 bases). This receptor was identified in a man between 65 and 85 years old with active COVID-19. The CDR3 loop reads CASSLDQGHDAFF. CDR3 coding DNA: TGTGCCAGCAGCTTAGACCAGGGCCATGACGCTTTCTTT.